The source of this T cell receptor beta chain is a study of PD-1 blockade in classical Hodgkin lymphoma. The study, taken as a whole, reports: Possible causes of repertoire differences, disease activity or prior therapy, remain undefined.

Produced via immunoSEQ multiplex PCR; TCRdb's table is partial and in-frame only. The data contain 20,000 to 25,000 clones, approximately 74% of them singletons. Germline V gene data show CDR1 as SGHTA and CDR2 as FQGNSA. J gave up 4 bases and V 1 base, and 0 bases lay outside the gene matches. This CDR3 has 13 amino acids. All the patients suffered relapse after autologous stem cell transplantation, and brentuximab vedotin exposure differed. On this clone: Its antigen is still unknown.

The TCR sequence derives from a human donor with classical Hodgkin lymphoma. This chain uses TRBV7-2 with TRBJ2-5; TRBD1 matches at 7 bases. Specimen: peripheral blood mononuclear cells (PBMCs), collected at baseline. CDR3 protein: CASSLEGAETQYF. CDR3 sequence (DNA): TGTGCCAGCAGCTTAGAGGGGGCAGAGACCCAGTACTTC.